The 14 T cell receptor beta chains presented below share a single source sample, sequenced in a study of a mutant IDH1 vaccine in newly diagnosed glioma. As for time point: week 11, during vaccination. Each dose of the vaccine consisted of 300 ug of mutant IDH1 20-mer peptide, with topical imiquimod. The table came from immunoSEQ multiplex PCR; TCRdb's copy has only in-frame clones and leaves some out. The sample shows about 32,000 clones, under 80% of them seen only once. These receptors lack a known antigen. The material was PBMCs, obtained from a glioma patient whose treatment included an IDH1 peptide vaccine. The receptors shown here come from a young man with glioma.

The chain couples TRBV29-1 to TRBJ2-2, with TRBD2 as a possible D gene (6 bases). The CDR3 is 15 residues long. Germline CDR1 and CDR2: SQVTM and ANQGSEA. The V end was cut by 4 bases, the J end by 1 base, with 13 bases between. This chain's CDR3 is CSVVSGQRNTGELFF. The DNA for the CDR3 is TGCAGCGTTGTGAGCGGGCAGAGGAACACCGGGGAGCTGTTTTTT.

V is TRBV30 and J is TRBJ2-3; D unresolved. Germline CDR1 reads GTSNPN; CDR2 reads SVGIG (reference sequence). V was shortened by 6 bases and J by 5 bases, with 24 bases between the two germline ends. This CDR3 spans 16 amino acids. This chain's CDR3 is CACPIGVGRLLDTQYF. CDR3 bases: TGTGCCTGCCCAATTGGGGTTGGGCGTTTGTTAGATACGCAGTATTTT.

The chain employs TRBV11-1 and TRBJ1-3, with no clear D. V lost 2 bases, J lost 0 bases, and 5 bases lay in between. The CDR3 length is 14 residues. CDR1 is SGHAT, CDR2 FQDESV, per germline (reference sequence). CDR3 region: CASSLNPSGNTIYF. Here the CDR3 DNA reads TGTGCCAGCAGCTTAAATCCCTCTGGAAACACCATATATTTT.

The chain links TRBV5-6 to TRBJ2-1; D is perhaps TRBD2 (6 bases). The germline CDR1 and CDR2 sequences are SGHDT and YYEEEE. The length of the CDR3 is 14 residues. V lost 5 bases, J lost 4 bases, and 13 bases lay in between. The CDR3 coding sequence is TGTGCCAGCAGTTCATCTAGCGCATACAATGAGCAGTTCTTC. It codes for CASSSSSAYNEQFF.

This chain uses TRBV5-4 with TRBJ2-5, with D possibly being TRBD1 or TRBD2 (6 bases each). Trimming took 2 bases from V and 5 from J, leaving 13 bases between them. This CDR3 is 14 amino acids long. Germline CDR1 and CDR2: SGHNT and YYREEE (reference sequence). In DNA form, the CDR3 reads TGTGCCAGCAGCTTTGATGGGGGGCCGGAGACCCAGTACTTC. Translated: CASSFDGGPETQYF.

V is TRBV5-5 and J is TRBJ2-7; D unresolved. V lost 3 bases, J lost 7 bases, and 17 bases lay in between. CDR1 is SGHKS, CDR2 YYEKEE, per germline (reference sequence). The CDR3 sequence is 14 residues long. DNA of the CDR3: TGTGCCAGCAGCTCGACTTCCCTCCGAGTAGAGCAGTACTTC. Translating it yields CASSSTSLRVEQYF.

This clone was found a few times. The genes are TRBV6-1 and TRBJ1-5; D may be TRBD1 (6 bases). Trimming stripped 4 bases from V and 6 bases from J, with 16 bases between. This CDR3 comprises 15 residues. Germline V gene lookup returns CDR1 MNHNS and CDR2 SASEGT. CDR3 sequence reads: CASSAGHGGFQPQHF. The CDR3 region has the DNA TGTGCCAGCAGTGCGGGACATGGAGGGTTTCAGCCCCAGCATTTT.

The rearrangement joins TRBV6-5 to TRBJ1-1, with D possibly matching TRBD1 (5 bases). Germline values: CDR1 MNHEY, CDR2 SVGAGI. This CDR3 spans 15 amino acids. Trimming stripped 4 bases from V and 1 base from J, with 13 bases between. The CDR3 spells CASSWSGLGNTEAFF. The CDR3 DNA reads TGTGCCAGCAGTTGGTCAGGGTTGGGGAACACTGAAGCTTTCTTT.

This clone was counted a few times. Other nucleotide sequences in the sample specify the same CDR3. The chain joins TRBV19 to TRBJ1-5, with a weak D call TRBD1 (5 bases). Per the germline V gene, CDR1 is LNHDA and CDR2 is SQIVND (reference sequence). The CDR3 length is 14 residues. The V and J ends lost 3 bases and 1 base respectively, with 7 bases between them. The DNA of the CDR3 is TGTGCCAGTAGTATCCGGGACAGCAATCAGCCCCAGCATTTT. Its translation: CASSIRDSNQPQHF.

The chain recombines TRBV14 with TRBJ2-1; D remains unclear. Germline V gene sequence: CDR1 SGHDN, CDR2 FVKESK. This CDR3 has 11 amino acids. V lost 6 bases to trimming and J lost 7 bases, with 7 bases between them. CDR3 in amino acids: CASSFVNEQFF. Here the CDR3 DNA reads TGTGCCAGCAGTTTCGTTAATGAGCAGTTCTTC.

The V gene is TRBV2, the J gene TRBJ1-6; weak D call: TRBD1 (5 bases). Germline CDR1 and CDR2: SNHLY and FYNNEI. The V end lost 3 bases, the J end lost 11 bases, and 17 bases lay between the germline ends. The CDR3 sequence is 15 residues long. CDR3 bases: TGTGCCAGCAGTGACAGGGTCAAAATGAAAGCACCCCTCCACTTT. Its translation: CASSDRVKMKAPLHF.

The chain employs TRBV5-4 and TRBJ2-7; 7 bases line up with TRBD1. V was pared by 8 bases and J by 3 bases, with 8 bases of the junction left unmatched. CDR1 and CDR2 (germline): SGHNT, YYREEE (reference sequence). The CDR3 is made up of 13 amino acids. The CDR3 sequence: CASRPPGGYEQYF. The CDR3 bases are TGTGCCAGTAGACCCCCAGGGGGCTACGAGCAGTACTTC.

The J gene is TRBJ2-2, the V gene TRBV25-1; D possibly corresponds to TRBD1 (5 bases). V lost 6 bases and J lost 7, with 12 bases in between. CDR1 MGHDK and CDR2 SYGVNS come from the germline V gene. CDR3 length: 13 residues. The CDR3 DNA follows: TGTGCCAGCAGCGCCAGGGCGGTCGGGGAGCTGTTTTTT. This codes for CASSARAVGELFF.

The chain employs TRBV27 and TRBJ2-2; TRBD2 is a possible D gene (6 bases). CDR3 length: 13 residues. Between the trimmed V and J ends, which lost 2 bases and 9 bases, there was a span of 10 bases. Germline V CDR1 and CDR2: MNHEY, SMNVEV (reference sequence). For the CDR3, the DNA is TGTGCCAGCAGTTTAGTCCGGGACTGGGAGCTGTTTTTT. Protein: CASSLVRDWELFF.